The T cell receptor beta chain under discussion was sequenced for a study of cytomegalovirus exposure and HLA in healthy donors. Study-level information: As an earlier analysis found, around 200 million T cells yielded around 110 million unique TCR beta sequences.

Turning to this clone: Its specificity is unknown.

A multiplex PCR was run with 60 Vbeta primers and 13 Jbeta primers. TCRdb's copy holds only in-frame clones and misses some; the assay was immunoSEQ multiplex PCR. The table includes 150,000 to 200,000 clones, roughly 80% detected once. V shed 0 bases and J shed 8 bases, with 13 bases lying between them. In germline, CDR1 is MNHNS, CDR2 SASEGT. There are 14 residues in the CDR3. General study points: Sequences of the TCR beta chain were said to predict the HLA-A and HLA-B alleles of most subjects accurately. Most of the TCR beta V segments (in an earlier analysis) were productive either about 87% or about 30% of the time. Most TCR sequences showed up rarely, but some public TCRs showed up in many donors.

The V and J genes are TRBV6-1 and TRBJ1-1; D not resolved. The sequencing input was PBMCs. The receptor's source is a male donor in good health and CMV-seronegative. The CDR3 sequence is CASSEAVPVIEAFF. CDR3 in DNA: TGTGCCAGCAGTGAAGCGGTACCGGTCATCGAAGCTTTCTTT.